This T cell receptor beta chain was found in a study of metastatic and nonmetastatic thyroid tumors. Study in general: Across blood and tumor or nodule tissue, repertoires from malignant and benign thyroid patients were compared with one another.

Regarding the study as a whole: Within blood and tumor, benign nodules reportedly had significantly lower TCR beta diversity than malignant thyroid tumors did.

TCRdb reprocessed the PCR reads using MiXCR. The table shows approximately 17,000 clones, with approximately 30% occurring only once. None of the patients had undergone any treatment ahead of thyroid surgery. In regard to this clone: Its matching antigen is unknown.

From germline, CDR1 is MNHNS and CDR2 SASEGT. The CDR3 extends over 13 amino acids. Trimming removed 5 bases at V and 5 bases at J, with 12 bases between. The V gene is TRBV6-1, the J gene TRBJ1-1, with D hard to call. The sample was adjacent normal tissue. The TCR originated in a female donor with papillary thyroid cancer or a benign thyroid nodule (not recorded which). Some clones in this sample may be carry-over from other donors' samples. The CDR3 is CASSKLQGTEAFF. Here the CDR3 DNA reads TGTGCCAGCAGTAAACTTCAAGGGACTGAAGCTTTCTTT.